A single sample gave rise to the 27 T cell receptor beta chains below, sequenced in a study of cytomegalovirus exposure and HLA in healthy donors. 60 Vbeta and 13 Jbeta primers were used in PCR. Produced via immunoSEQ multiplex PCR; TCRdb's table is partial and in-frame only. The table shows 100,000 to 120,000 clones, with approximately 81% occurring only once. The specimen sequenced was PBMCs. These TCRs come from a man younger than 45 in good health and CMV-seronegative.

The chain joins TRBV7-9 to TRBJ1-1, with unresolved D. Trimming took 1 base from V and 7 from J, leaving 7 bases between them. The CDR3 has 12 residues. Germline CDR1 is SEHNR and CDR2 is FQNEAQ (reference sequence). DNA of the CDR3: TGTGCCAGCAGCTTAGGATCAGGTGAAGCTTTCTTT. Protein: CASSLGSGEAFF.

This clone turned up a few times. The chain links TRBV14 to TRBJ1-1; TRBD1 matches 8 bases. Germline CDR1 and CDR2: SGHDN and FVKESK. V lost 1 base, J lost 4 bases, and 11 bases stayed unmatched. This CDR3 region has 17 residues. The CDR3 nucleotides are TGTGCCAGCAGCCAAGTTGACAGGGGTAGGGTTGGCACTGAAGCTTTCTTT. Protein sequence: CASSQVDRGRVGTEAFF. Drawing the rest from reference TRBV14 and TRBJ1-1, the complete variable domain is EAGVTQFPSHSVIEKGQTVTLRCDPISGHDNLYWYRRVMGKEIKFLLHFVKESKQDESGMPNNRFLAERTGGTYSTLKVQPAELEDSGVYFCASSQVDRGRVGTEAFFGQGTRLTVV.

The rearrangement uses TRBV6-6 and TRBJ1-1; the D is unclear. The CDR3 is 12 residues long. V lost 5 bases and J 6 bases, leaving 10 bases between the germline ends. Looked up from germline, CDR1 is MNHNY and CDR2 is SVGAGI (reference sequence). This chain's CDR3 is CASSRVSAEAFF. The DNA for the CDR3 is TGTGCCAGCAGTCGAGTATCCGCTGAAGCTTTCTTT.

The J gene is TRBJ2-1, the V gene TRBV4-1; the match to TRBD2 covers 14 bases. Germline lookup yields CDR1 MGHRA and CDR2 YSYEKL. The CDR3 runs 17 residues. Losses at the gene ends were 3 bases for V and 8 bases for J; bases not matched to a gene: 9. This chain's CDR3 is CASSHPQGTSGGYEQFF. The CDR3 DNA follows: TGCGCCAGCAGCCACCCACAAGGGACTAGCGGGGGCTATGAGCAGTTCTTC.

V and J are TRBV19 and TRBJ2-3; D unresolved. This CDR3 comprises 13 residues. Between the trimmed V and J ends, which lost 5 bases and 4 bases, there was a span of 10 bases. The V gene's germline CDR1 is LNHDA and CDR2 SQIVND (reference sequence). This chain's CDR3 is CASSPASADTQYF. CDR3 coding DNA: TGTGCCAGTAGTCCAGCGAGCGCAGATACGCAGTATTTT.

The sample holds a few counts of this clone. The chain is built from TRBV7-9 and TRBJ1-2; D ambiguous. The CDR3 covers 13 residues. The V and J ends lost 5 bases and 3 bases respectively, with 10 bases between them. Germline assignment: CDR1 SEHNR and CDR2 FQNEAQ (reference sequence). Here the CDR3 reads CASSPPSDYGYTF. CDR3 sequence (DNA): TGTGCCAGCAGCCCCCCTTCGGACTATGGCTACACCTTC. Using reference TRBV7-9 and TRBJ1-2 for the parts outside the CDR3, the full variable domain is DTGVSQNPRHKITKRGQNVTFRCDPISEHNRLYWYRQTLGQGPEFLTYFQNEAQLEKSRLLSDRFSAERPKGSFSTLEIQRTEQGDSAMYLCASSPPSDYGYTFGSGTRLTVV.

The CDR3 loop is CASSQAPTGGKEKLFF. The DNA for the CDR3 is TGCGCCAGCAGCCAAGCACCGACAGGAGGAAAGGAAAAACTGTTTTTT. This rearrangement joins TRBV4-1 to TRBJ1-4; maybe TRBD1 (6 bases). The CDR3 has 16 amino acids. With 1 base removed from V and 8 bases from J, the gap between germline ends came to 17 bases. Per germline, CDR1 MGHRA and CDR2 YSYEKL.

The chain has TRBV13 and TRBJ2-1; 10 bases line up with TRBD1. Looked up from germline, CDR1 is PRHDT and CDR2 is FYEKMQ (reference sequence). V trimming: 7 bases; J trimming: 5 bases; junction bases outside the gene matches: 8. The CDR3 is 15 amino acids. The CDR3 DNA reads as TGTGCCAGCACCCCCGACAGGGGGCCTCACAATGAGCAGTTCTTC. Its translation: CASTPDRGPHNEQFF.

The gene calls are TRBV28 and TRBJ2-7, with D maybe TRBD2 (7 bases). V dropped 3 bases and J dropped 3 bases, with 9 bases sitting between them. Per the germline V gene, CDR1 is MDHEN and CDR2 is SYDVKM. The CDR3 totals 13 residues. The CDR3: CASSLRGHYEQYF. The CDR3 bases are TGTGCCAGCAGTTTGCGGGGGCACTACGAGCAGTACTTC. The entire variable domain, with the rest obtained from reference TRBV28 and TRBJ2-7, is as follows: DVKVTQSSRYLVKRTGEKVFLECVQDMDHENMFWYRQDPGLGLRLIYFSYDVKMKEKGDIPEGYSVSREKKERFSLILESASTNQTSMYLCASSLRGHYEQYFGPGTRLTVT.

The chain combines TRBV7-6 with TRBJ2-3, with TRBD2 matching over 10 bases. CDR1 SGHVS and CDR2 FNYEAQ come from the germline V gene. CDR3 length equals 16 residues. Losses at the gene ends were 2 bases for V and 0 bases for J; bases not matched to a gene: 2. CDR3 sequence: CASSLIAGGSTDTQYF. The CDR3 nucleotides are TGTGCCAGCAGCTTAATAGCGGGAGGCAGCACAGATACGCAGTATTTT. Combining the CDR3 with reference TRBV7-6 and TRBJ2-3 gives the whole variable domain GAGVSQSPRYKVTKRGQDVALRCDPISGHVSLYWYRQALGQGPEFLTYFNYEAQQDKSGLPNDRFSAERPEGSISTLTIQRTEQRDSAMYRCASSLIAGGSTDTQYFGPGTRLTVL.

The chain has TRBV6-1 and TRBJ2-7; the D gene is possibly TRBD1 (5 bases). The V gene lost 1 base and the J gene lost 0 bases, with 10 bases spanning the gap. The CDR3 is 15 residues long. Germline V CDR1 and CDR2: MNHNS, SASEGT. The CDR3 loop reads CASSEGTTSSYEQYF. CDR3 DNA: TGTGCCAGCAGTGAAGGGACAACGAGCTCCTACGAGCAGTACTTC.

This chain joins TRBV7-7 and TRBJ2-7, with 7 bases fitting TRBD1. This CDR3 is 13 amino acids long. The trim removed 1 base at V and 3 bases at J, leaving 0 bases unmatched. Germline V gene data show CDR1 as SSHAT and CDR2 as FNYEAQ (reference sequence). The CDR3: CASSLGDSYEQYF. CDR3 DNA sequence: TGTGCCAGCAGCTTAGGGGACAGCTACGAGCAGTACTTC.

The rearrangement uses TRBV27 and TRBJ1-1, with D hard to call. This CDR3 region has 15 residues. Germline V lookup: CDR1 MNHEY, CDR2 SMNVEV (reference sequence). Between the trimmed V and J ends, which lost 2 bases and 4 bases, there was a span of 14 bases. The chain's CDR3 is CASSLNTPGSTEAFF. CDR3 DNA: TGTGCCAGCAGTTTAAATACGCCCGGGAGCACTGAAGCTTTCTTT.

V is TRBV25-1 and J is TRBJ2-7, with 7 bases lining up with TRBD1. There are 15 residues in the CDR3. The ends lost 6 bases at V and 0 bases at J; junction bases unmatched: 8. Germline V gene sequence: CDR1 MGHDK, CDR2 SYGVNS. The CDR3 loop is CASRQGLTSSYEQYF. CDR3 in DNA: TGTGCCAGCAGACAGGGGCTAACGAGCTCCTACGAGCAGTACTTC.

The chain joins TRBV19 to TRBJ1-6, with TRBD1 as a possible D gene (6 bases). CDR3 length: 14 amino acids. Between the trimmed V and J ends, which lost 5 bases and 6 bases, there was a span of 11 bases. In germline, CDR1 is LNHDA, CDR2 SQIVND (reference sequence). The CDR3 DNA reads TGTGCCAGTAGTCTCGGGACACCTAATTCACCCCTCCACTTT. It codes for CASSLGTPNSPLHF.

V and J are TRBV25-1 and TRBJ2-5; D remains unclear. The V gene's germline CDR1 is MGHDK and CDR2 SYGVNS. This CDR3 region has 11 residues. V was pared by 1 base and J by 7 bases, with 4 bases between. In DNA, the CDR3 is TGTGCCAGCAGTGAATTCGGGACCCAGTACTTC. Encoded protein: CASSEFGTQYF.

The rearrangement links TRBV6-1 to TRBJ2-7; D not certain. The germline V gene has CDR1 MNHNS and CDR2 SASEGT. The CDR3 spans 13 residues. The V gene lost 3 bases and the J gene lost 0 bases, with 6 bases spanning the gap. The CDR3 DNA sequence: TGTGCCAGCAGTGAGAACACCTCCTACGAGCAGTACTTC. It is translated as CASSENTSYEQYF.

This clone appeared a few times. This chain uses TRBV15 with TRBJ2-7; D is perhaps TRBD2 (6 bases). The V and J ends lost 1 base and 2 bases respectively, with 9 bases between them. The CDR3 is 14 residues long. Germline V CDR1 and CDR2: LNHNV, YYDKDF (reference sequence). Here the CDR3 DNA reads TGTGCCACCAGCAGAGTTGGAGGGGCCTACGAGCAGTACTTC. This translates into CATSRVGGAYEQYF.

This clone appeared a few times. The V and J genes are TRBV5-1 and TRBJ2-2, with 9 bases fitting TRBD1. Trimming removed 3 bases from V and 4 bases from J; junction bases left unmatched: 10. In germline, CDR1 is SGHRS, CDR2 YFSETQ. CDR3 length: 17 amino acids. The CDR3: CASSYRGDRAVTGELFF. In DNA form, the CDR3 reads TGCGCCAGCAGCTACCGGGGGGACAGGGCTGTCACCGGGGAGCTGTTTTTT.

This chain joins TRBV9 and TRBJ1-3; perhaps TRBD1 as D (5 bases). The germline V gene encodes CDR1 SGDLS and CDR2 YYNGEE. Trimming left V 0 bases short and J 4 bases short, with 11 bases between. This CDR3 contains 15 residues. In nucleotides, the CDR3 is TGTGCCAGCAGCGTAGAAGGGGTGTCGGGAAACACCATATATTTT. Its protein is CASSVEGVSGNTIYF. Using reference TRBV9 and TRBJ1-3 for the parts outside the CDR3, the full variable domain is DSGVTQTPKHLITATGQRVTLRCSPRSGDLSVYWYQQSLDQGLQFLIQYYNGEERAKGNILERFSAQQFPDLHSELNLSSLELGDSALYFCASSVEGVSGNTIYFGEGSWLTVV.

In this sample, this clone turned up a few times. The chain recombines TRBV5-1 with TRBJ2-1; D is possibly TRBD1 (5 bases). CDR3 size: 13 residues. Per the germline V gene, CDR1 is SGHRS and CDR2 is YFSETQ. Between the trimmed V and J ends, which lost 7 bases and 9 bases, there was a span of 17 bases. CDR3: CASLGQELGEQFF. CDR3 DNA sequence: TGCGCCAGCCTGGGGCAGGAATTAGGTGAGCAGTTCTTC.

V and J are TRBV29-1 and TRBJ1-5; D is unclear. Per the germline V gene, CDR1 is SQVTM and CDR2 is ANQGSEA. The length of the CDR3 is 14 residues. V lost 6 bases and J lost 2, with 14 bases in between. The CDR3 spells CSVRESGGNQPQHF. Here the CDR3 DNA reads TGCAGCGTGCGGGAGAGTGGGGGCAATCAGCCCCAGCATTTT.

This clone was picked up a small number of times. Written as DNA, the CDR3 is TGTGCCAGCAGGGTGGCGGGACCCTCCGGCGAGCAGTACTTC. Translation gives CASRVAGPSGEQYF. The rearrangement uses TRBV2 and TRBJ2-7, with D maybe TRBD2 (6 bases). V was trimmed by 6 bases and J by 6 bases, leaving 18 bases between them. Looked up from germline, CDR1 is SNHLY and CDR2 is FYNNEI. The CDR3 has 14 amino acids. The full variable domain, its missing parts supplied by reference TRBV2 and TRBJ2-7, is EPEVTQTPSHQVTQMGQEVILRCVPISNHLYFYWYRQILGQKVEFLVSFYNNEISEKSEIFDDQFSVERPDGSNFTLKIRSTKLEDSAMYFCASRVAGPSGEQYFGPGTRLTVT.

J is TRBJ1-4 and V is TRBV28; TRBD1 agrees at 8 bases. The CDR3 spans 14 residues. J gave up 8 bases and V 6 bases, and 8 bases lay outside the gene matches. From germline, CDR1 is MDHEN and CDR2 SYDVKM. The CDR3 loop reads CASSQGQGREKLFF. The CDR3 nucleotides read TGTGCCAGCAGCCAAGGACAGGGACGCGAAAAACTGTTTTTT.

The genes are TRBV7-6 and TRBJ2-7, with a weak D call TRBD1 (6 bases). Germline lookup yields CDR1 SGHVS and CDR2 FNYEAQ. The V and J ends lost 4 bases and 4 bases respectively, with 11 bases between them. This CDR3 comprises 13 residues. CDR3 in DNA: TGTGCCAGCAGCTCTAGACAGGAATACGAGCAGTACTTC. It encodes CASSSRQEYEQYF. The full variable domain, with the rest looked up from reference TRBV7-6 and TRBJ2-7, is GAGVSQSPRYKVTKRGQDVALRCDPISGHVSLYWYRQALGQGPEFLTYFNYEAQQDKSGLPNDRFSAERPEGSISTLTIQRTEQRDSAMYRCASSSRQEYEQYFGPGTRLTVT.

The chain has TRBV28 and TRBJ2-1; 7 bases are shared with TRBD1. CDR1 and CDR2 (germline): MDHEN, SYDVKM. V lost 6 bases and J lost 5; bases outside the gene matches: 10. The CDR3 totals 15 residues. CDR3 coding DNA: TGTGCCAGCAGCCCCTTGGGACAGTGGAACAATGAGCAGTTCTTC. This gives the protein CASSPLGQWNNEQFF.

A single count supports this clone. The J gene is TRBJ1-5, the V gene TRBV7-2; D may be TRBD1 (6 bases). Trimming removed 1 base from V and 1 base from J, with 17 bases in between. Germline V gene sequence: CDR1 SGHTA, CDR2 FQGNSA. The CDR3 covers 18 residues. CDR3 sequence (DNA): TGTGCCAGCAGCTTAGAAGGGATGACAGGTATCAGCAATCAGCCCCAGCATTTT. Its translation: CASSLEGMTGISNQPQHF.